The rows below give T cell receptor beta chains drawn from one sample of a study of blood T cell repertoires in COVID-19. The protocol was immunoSEQ multiplex PCR, while the TCRdb copy is restricted to in-frame clones and leaves out a portion. Of 250,000 to 350,000 clones listed, approximately 89% are singletons. Material: PBMCs or T cells enriched from blood (not recorded which). The receptors come from a woman in her twenties or thirties who had recovered from COVID-19. Both conserved end residues are part of each CDR3.

CDR3 protein: CASSLGQTEQFF
V gene: TRBV3-1/TRBV3-2
J gene: TRBJ2-1

CDR3 protein: CASSVVFGFSENYGYTF
V gene: TRBV9
J gene: TRBJ1-2

CDR3 protein: CASSQGGVNPGEPQHF
V gene: TRBV4-1
J gene: TRBJ1-5

CDR3 protein: CASSQDWDREWETQYF
V gene: TRBV3-1/TRBV3-2
J gene: TRBJ2-5

CDR3 protein: CASSAFSHTGLSGNTIYF
V gene: TRBV3-1/TRBV3-2
J gene: TRBJ1-3

CDR3 protein: CASRRELTGELFF
V gene: TRBV12-3/TRBV12-4
J gene: TRBJ2-2

CDR3 protein: CASSDARQGYGYTF
V gene: TRBV10-2
J gene: TRBJ1-2

CDR3 protein: CASSVRGNQPQHF
V gene: TRBV7-2
J gene: TRBJ1-5

CDR3 protein: CASSYNYEQYF
V gene: TRBV27
J gene: TRBJ2-7

CDR3 protein: CASSVRQGSQHGYTF
V gene: TRBV4-1
J gene: TRBJ1-2

CDR3 protein: CASSLVTRFSGNTIYF
V gene: TRBV13
J gene: TRBJ1-3

CDR3 protein: CASSDITGTEAFF
V gene: TRBV28
J gene: TRBJ1-1

CDR3 protein: CASRGSTGTYEQYF
V gene: TRBV5-1
J gene: TRBJ2-7

CDR3 protein: CASSLVETGVMNIEAFF
V gene: TRBV7-8
J gene: TRBJ1-1

CDR3 protein: CASSLFSGLHSGANVLTF
V gene: TRBV5-6
J gene: TRBJ2-6

CDR3 protein: CASSARLVTSTDTQYF
V gene: TRBV9
J gene: TRBJ2-3

CDR3 protein: CASSLGGAGGPMNTEAFF
V gene: TRBV5-1
J gene: TRBJ1-1

CDR3 protein: CASSLGAYEQYF
V gene: TRBV5-6
J gene: TRBJ2-7

CDR3 protein: CASSSDRATEAFF
V gene: TRBV5-1
J gene: TRBJ1-1

CDR3 protein: CASSRVGQGTKLAQPQHF
V gene: TRBV5-6
J gene: TRBJ1-5

CDR3 protein: CASRAFQGVGQPQHF
V gene: TRBV27
J gene: TRBJ1-5

CDR3 protein: CASSTWGPETQYF
V gene: TRBV21-1
J gene: TRBJ2-5

CDR3 protein: CASSLTGLGRDTQYF
V gene: TRBV11-3
J gene: TRBJ2-3

CDR3 protein: CASSQFREECNQPQHF
V gene: TRBV23-1
J gene: TRBJ1-5

CDR3 protein: CASSGQRNSPLHF
V gene: TRBV6-5
J gene: TRBJ1-6

CDR3 protein: CSARDRNEQFF
V gene: TRBV20-1
J gene: TRBJ2-1

CDR3 protein: CASSPADRLEKLFF
V gene: TRBV5-1
J gene: TRBJ1-4

CDR3 protein: CASSVGTGDQLPLHF
V gene: TRBV9
J gene: TRBJ1-6

CDR3 protein: CASSQYPPQGPNTGELFF
V gene: TRBV23-1
J gene: TRBJ2-2

CDR3 protein: CASSASGTHYNEQFF
V gene: TRBV7-8
J gene: TRBJ2-1

CDR3 protein: CASSTTDSFYGYTF
V gene: TRBV6-5
J gene: TRBJ1-2